The 2 T cell receptor beta chains presented below share a single source sample, sequenced in a study of a mutant IDH1 vaccine in newly diagnosed glioma (dated by TCRdb to about 2021). To prepare the library, the immunoSEQ multiplex PCR assay was applied. The source is immuneACCESS, and TCRdb retained only in-frame sequences with V and J called. Part of the clones is not carried over; for the studies checked, unresolved V genes explain less than half of this, and the remainder is unexplained. The sample table contains some 35,000 clones; only one count was recorded for roughly 71% of them. The ten top clones hold about 10% of the sample. The antigens these receptors bind are not known. The sample's time point, from its label and the paper: week 47, end of study. Each vaccine dose, consisting of 300 ug of a 20-mer mutant IDH1 peptide in Montanide, was administered subcutaneously with topical imiquimod.

The material sequenced was PBMCs, taken from a glioma patient whose treatment included an IDH1 peptide vaccine. These receptors originate from a man aged 35-49 years with glioma.

This chain joins TRBV30 and TRBJ1-1; 8 nucleotides line up with TRBD1. Germline V gene data show CDR1 as GTSNPN and CDR2 as SVGIG (reference sequence). CDR3 length: 14 residues. Trimming removed 1 base from V and 11 bases from J; junction bases left unmatched: 12. The CDR3 coding sequence is TGTGCCTGGAGTGGCCGACAGGGGAGCCGTTTGGCTTTCTTT. This sequence encodes CAWSGRQGSRLAFF.

The CDR3 region is CASSLLGQGANEKLFF. DNA of the CDR3: TGTGCCAGCAGCCTTCTAGGACAGGGAGCTAATGAAAAACTGTTTTTT. The rearrangement links TRBV7-2 to TRBJ1-4; 8 nucleotides align to TRBD1. V lost 5 bases and J lost 3; bases outside the gene matches: 8. The CDR3 length is 16 residues. In germline, CDR1 is SGHTA, CDR2 FQGNSA.